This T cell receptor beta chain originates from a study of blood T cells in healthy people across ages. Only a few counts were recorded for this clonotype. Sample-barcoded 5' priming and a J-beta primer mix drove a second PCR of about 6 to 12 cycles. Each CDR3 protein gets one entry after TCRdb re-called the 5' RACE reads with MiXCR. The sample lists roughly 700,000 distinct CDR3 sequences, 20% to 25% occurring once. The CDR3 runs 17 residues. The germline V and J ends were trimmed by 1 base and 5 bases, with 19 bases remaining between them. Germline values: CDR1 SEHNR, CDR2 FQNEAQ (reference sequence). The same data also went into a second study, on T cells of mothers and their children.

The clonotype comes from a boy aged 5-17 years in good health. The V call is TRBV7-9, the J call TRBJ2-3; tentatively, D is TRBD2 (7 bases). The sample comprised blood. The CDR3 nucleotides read TGTGCCAGCAGCTTAGGGGACAAGGCGGGAGTGGAAGATACGCAGTATTTT. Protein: CASSLGDKAGVEDTQYF.